A selection of T cell receptor beta chains follows, all from one sample in a study of cytomegalovirus exposure and HLA in healthy donors. The repertoire was sequenced with immunoSEQ multiplex PCR; TCRdb's copy has only in-frame clones and lacks some. The sample shows 100,000 to 150,000 clones, 74% of them seen only once. Sequencing used PBMCs. All receptors derive from a woman between 45 and 65 years old in good health and CMV-seropositive. CDR3s include the opening cysteine and the closing phenylalanine or tryptophan. The D gene is left open where the match is weak. Clone size is given for some rows only: seen once, a few or many times, or a class if the clone is expanded.

D	V	size	J	DNA	CDR3
TRBD1	TRBV5-4	-	TRBJ1-2	TGTGCCAGCAGCCCCGACAGGGGAGGGGATGGCTACACCTTC	CASSPDRGGDGYTF
TRBD1	TRBV19	-	TRBJ2-1	TGTGCCAGTAGTCCGACAGGGGAGAGCTACAATGAGCAGTTCTTC	CASSPTGESYNEQFF
-	TRBV6-4	once	TRBJ1-1	TGTGCCAGCAGTGACGGCGAGGGAGATGAAGCTTTCTTT	CASSDGEGDEAFF
TRBD2	TRBV4-1	few	TRBJ2-1	TGCGCCAGCAGCCAAGCTAGCGGGCCCAATGAGCAGTTCTTC	CASSQASGPNEQFF
TRBD2	TRBV4-2	-	TRBJ2-5	TGTGCCAGCAGTCATGGGACTAGCGGCCAAGAGACCCAGTACTTC	CASSHGTSGQETQYF
-	TRBV7-2	-	TRBJ2-3	TGTGCCAGCGGGCAGTATGAGTTAGATACGCAGTATTTT	CASGQYELDTQYF
TRBD1	TRBV7-9	once	TRBJ1-1	TGTGCCAGCAGCCTTTCAGGGGGCCTGGGGAACACTGAAGCTTTCTTT	CASSLSGGLGNTEAFF
-	TRBV5-6	-	TRBJ2-2	TGTGCCAACAGCTTAGCCAGGGGAACCGGGGAGCTGTTTTTT	CANSLARGTGELFF
TRBD2	TRBV19	-	TRBJ2-5	TGTGCCAGTAGTATCCCTAGCGGGGAGACCCAGTACTTC	CASSIPSGETQYF
TRBD2	TRBV5-1	-	TRBJ2-1	TGCGCCAGCAGCCTTACCGGGGGCGGGGGGCCCTGGGAGCAGTTCTTC	CASSLTGGGGPWEQFF
TRBD2	TRBV7-8	-	TRBJ2-3	TGTGCCAGCAGCTCGACCGTGTTAGCGGGGGGCCTTGGAGCGCAGTATTTT	CASSSTVLAGGLGAQYF
-	TRBV2	-	TRBJ1-5	TGTGCCAGCAGGACCCAGGGCAATCAGCCCCAGCATTTT	CASRTQGNQPQHF
TRBD2	TRBV5-6	-	TRBJ2-1	TGTGCCAGCAGCCGTACTAGCGGGGGCAGGAATGAGCAGTTCTTC	CASSRTSGGRNEQFF
-	TRBV5-6	-	TRBJ2-5	TGTGCCAGCAGCTTGGTTACGGGAACCGAGACCCAGTACTTC	CASSLVTGTETQYF